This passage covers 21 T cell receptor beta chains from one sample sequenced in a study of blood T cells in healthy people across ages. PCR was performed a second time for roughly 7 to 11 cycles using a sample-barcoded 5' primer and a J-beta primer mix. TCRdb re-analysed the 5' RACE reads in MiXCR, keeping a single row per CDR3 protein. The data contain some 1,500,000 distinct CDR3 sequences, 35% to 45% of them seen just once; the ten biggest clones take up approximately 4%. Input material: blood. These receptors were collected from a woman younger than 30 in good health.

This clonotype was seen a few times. The CDR3 spells CASSQDQADEQFF. In nucleotides, the CDR3 is TGCGCCAGCAGCCAAGATCAGGCGGATGAGCAGTTCTTC. The chain combines TRBV4-3 with TRBJ2-1; D remains unclear. The V gene's germline CDR1 is LGHNA and CDR2 YSLEER. Trimming left V 0 bases short and J 8 bases short, with 8 bases between. The CDR3 covers 13 residues.

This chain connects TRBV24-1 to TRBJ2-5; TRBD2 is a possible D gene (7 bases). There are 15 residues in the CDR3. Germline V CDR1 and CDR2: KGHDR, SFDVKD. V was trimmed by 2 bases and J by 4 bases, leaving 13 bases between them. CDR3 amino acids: CATSDYIGGGETQYF. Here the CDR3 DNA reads TGTGCCACCAGTGATTACATAGGGGGGGGAGAGACCCAGTACTTC.

The CDR3 region has the DNA TGCAGCGTTGAAAGGGACAGGACCTACAATGAGCAGTTCTTC. Translated, it gives CSVERDRTYNEQFF. This chain connects TRBV29-1 to TRBJ2-1, with TRBD1 matching 8 bases. Germline CDR1 is SQVTM and CDR2 is ANQGSEA. This CDR3 spans 14 amino acids. Trimming cost V 2 bases and J 2 bases; bases outside gene matches: 2.

The CDR3 is CASSATQALNTEAFF. The CDR3 DNA sequence: TGTGCCAGCAGCGCCACACAGGCGCTGAACACTGAAGCTTTCTTT. V usage is TRBV7-6 and J usage is TRBJ1-1, with D perhaps matching TRBD1 (5 bases). This CDR3 spans 15 amino acids. Germline V gives CDR1 SGHVS, CDR2 FNYEAQ. V was clipped by 5 bases and J by 0 bases, with 13 bases between them.

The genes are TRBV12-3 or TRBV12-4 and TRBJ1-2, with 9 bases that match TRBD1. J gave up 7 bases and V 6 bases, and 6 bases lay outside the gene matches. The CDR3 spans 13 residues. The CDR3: CASRTGTGSGYTF. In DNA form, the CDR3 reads TGTGCCAGCAGAACCGGGACAGGGTCTGGCTACACCTTC.

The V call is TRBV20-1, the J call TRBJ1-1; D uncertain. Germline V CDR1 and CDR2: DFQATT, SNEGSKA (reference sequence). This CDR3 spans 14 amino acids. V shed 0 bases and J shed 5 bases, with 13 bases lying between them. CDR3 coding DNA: TGCAGTGCTAGAGATCTTTGGGGTGGGACTGAAGCTTTCTTT. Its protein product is CSARDLWGGTEAFF.

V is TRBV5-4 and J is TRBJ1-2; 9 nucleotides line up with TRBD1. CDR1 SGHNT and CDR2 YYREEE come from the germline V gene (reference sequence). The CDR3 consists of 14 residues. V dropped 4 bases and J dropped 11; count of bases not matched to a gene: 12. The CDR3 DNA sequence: TGTGCCAGCAGCCTAACCGGGACAGGGTTTGGATACACCTTC. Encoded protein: CASSLTGTGFGYTF.

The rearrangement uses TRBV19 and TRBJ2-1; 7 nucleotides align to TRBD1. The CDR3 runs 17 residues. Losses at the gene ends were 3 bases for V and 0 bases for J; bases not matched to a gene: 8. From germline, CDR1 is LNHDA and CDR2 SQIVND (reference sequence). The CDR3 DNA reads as TGTGCCAGTAGTATCATTTGGGGACAGAGCTCCTACAATGAGCAGTTCTTC. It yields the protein CASSIIWGQSSYNEQFF.

Written as DNA, the CDR3 is TGTGCCAGCAGCTTTATAACAGGCGATAGCTCCTACAATGAGCAGTACTTC. Protein product: CASSFITGDSSYNEQYF. V gene TRBV7-6 combines with J gene TRBJ2-1; TRBD1 might be the D (5 bases). With the DNA end fitting TRBJ2-7 better, the J assignment may be wrong. The germline CDR1 and CDR2 sequences are SGHVS and FNYEAQ. This CDR3 contains 17 residues.

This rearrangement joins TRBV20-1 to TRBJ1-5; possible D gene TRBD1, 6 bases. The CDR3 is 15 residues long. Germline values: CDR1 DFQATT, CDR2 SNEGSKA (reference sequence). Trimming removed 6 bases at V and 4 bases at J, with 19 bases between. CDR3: CSASHTGRGNQPQHF. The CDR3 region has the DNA TGCAGTGCCAGCCACACAGGGAGGGGTAATCAGCCCCAGCATTTT.

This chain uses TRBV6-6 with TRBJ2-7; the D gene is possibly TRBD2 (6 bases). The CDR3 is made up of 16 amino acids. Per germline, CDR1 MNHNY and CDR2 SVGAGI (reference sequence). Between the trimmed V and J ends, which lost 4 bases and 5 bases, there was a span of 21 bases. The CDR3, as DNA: TGTGCCAGCAGTTCTTCCGGGACTCTGACGACGGACGAGCAGTACTTC. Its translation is CASSSSGTLTTDEQYF.

The chain's CDR3 is CASSFGTGSDEQYF. CDR3 in DNA: TGTGCCAGCAGTTTCGGGACAGGGAGCGACGAGCAGTACTTC. The chain joins TRBV28 to TRBJ2-5; 9 positions agree with TRBD1. The J call may be wrong; the DNA end is better matched by TRBJ2-7. CDR1 is MDHEN, CDR2 SYDVKM, per germline. The CDR3 length is 14 residues.

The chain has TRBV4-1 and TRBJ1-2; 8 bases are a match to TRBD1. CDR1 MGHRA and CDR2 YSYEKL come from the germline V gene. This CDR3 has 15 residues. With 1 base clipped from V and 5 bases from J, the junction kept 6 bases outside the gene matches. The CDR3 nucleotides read TGCGCCAGCAGCCAAGGACAGGGGTATTCTTATGGCTACACCTTC. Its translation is CASSQGQGYSYGYTF.

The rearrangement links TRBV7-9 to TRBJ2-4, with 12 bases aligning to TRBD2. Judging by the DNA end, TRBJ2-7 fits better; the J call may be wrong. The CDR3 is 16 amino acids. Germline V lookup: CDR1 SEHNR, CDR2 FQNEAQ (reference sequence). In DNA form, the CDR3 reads TGTGCCAGCAGTTCCGGACTAGCGGGAAGGATCGGCGAGCAGTACTTC. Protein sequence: CASSSGLAGRIGEQYF.

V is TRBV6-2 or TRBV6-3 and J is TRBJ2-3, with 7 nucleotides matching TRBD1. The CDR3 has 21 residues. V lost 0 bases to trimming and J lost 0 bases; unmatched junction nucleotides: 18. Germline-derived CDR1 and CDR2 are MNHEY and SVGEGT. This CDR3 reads CASSYSFGSAGGSPSTDTQYF. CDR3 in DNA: TGTGCCAGCAGTTACTCGTTCGGTTCGGCAGGGGGATCCCCTAGCACAGATACGCAGTATTTT.

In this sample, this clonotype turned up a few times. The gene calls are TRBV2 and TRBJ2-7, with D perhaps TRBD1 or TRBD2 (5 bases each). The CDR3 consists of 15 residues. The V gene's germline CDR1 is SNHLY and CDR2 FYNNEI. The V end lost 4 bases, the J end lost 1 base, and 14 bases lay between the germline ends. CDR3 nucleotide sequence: TGTGCCAGCAGTGTTGAGGGGCTGGGGTCCTACGAGCAGTACTTC. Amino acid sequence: CASSVEGLGSYEQYF.

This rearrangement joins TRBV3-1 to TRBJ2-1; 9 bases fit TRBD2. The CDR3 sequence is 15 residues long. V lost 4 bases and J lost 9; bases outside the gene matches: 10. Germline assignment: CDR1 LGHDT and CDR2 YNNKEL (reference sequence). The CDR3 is CASSRRGLALPEQFF. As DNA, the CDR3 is TGTGCCAGCAGCCGAAGGGGACTAGCTTTACCTGAGCAGTTCTTC.

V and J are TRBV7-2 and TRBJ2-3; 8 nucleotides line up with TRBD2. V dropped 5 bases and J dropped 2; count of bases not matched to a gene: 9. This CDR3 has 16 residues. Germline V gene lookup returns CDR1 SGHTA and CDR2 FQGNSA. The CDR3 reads CASSPGSGRYTDTQYF. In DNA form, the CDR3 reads TGTGCCAGCAGCCCAGGCAGCGGGAGATACACAGATACGCAGTATTTT. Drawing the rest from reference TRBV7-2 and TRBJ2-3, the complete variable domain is GAGVSQSPSNKVTEKGKDVELRCDPISGHTALYWYRQSLGQGLEFLIYFQGNSAPDKSGLPSDRFSAERTGGSVSTLTIQRTQQEDSAVYLCASSPGSGRYTDTQYFGPGTRLTVL.

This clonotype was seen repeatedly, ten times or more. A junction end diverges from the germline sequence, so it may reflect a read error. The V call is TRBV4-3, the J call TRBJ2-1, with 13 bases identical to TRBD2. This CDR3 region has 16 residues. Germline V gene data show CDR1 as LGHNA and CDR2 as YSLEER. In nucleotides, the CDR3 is TGTGCCAGCAGCCGGACTAGCGGGAGCTCCTACAATGAGCAGTTCTTC. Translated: CASSRTSGSSYNEQFF.

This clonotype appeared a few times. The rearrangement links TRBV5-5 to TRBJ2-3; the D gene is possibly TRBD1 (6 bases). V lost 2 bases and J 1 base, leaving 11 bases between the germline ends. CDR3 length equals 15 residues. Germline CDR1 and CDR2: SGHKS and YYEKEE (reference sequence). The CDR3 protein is CASSFRGFGTDTQYF. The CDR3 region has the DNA TGTGCCAGCAGCTTCAGGGGTTTTGGCACAGATACGCAGTATTTT.

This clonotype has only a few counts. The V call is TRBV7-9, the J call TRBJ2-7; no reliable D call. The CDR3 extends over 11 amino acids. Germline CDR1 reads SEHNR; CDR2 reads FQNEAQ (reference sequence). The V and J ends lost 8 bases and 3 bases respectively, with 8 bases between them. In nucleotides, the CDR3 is TGTGCCAGCCTGGACGGCTACGAGCAGTACTTC. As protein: CASLDGYEQYF. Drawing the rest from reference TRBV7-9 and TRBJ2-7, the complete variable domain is DTGVSQNPRHKITKRGQNVTFRCDPISEHNRLYWYRQTLGQGPEFLTYFQNEAQLEKSRLLSDRFSAERPKGSFSTLEIQRTEQGDSAMYLCASLDGYEQYFGPGTRLTVT.